Listed here is a single T cell receptor beta chain. This clonotype was seen only a few times. Its specific antigen is unknown. Base qualities are not recorded, but no much larger clone differs from it by a single base. The source of the sample is a study of blood T cells in healthy people across ages (dated by TCRdb to the mid-2010s). Describing the broader study: In model experiments, roughly one uniquely barcoded TCR beta cDNA molecule per two T cells was captured by template switching. The study measured age-related changes in TCR beta repertoire diversity using deep sequencing normalized with unique cDNA molecular identifiers. The donors were split into four age groups: young (average 16 years), middle-aged (about 40), aged (approximately 60) and long-lived (about 74). Donors of different ages were randomly distributed across sequencing lanes to avoid experimental bias. Using the same blood draw, the study looked at two additional independent replicas of 1 million unique cDNA reads for two donors, one aged 18 to 30 and the other aged 80 or older.

V was cut back by 3 bases and J by 6 bases, leaving a gap of 6 bases between them. The CDR3, cysteine through phenylalanine, is 12 amino acids long. This entry keeps only the CDR3 DNA: 36 bases, framed from base 1. CDR1 and CDR2, per the germline V gene, are SGHTA and FQGNSA. General study outcomes and caveats: Estimates of total diversity based on one million sequenced T cells were considered lower bounds and underestimates. Because the CMV infection status of the donors was unknown, age-related changes in expanded clonotypes may potentially have been confounded. Since profiling was done on bulk unsorted PBMCs, naive and antigen-experienced compartments could not be conclusively compared. Observed TCR beta diversity per million T cells fell roughly linearly with age, and a significant reduction was already apparent by age around 36. Observed TCR beta diversity correlated strongly with the percentage of naive T cells measured by flow cytometry. Compared with the aged group, more naive CD4+ T cells, fewer expanded clones and increased TCR diversity were shown by the long-lived group, suggesting age selection.

Receptor libraries were prepared by 5' RACE. The second PCR ran for about 6 to 12 cycles and used a J-beta primer mix along with a sample-barcoded 5' primer. Each TCR beta cDNA molecule received a unique molecular identifier from a template-switch 5' adaptor carrying 12 random nucleotides. Each sample yielded at least 2.5 million CDR3-containing paired-end reads. First-strand cDNA was synthesized from all RNA with the Mint cDNA synthesis kit, primed by a TRBC-specific oligonucleotide. Following uracil-DNA glycosylase treatment, all cDNA underwent a first 18-cycle PCR with the universal primers M1SS and BC2_uni_R. In the authors' own workflow: For normalization, 1 million high-quality reads, each with a distinct molecular identifier, were randomly selected from each sample. Instead of being binned into consensus sequences, reads that shared molecular identifiers were thrown out. MiTCR, set to a Q25 quality threshold and the strictest error-elimination algorithm, was used for CDR3 identification, clonotype clustering and error correction. Lower-bound total TCR beta diversity was estimated with a nonparametric unseen species model using Euler transformation. The public sequencing data were trimmed at Q25 with fastp and processed into clonotypes with MiXCR by TCRdb, which kept only in-frame beta chains. Duplicate CDR3 protein sequences are folded into a single record with the most common DNA and genes. Here the V and J calls rest on TCRdb's processing, not on the authors' analysis. This sample gives 1,800,000 or so distinct CDR3 sequences in total; roughly two fifths of them show up just once. The ten largest account for 20% to 25% of the sample.

The donors were 40 or so Caucasian individuals from Russia, aged roughly 6 to 90 years, who were systemically healthy. Around 9.7 milliliters of peripheral blood were collected from each donor into EDTA-treated Vacutainer tubes. Ficoll-Paque density-gradient centrifugation was used to isolate PBMCs, with at least 6 million per sample. Trizol reagent was used to extract total RNA from PBMCs, with at least 6 micrograms per sample. For every donor, an aliquot of PBMCs went through flow cytometry to measure the percentages of naive CD45RAhigh/CD27high T cells. Recombination linked TRBV7-2 to TRBJ1-5; the D gene is unclear. What was sequenced was blood. This clonotype originated in a human donor in good health. The base sequence is TGTGCCAGCAGCTTTTCCGCTCAGCCCCAGCATTTT. The translation is CASSFSAQPQHF.